This TCR beta chain was identified in a study of blood T cell repertoires in COVID-19. Clones were sequenced by immunoSEQ multiplex PCR, and TCRdb holds only the in-frame ones, with some missing. The table lists about 7,200 clones, over 75% of them singletons, with approximately 23% in the top ten. With 10 bases clipped from V and 4 bases from J, the junction kept 17 bases outside the gene matches. CDR3 length: 16 amino acids. The germline gives CDR1 MGHDK, CDR2 SYGVNS. Source material: peripheral blood. The rearrangement links TRBV25-1 to TRBJ2-3; 7 bases are shared with TRBD1. The TCR sequence derives from a human donor in a cohort sampled during active COVID-19. The CDR3 region has the DNA TGTGCCAACCACAACACAGGGGATAGGGTCCCAGATACGCAGTATTTT. It encodes CANHNTGDRVPDTQYF.